The 21 T cell receptor beta chains below come from one sample, sequenced in a study of blood T cell repertoires in COVID-19. TCRdb's copy holds only in-frame clones and misses some; the assay was immunoSEQ multiplex PCR. The sample carries some 160,000 clones, 80% recorded once. The sample taken for sequencing was peripheral blood. These receptors originate from a man in his 70s with active or convalescent COVID-19.

The CDR3 nucleotides are TGCAGCGCCTCGCCAGGGGGCTCCTACAATGAGCAGTTCTTC. Translation gives CSASPGGSYNEQFF. J is TRBJ2-1 and V is TRBV29-1; 7 nucleotides agree with TRBD1. CDR1 is SQVTM, CDR2 ANQGSEA, per germline. The CDR3 totals 14 residues. V shed 7 bases, J shed 0 bases, and the junction held 6 bases outside the gene matches.

CDR3 bases: TGTGCCAGCAGCTCCTCTGATACAGGGGGCATCTATGGCTACACCTTC. It translates to CASSSSDTGGIYGYTF. The chain is built from TRBV7-9 and TRBJ1-2; 9 positions agree with TRBD1. V shed 4 bases and J 4 bases; nucleotides not matched to a gene: 10. Germline V lookup: CDR1 SEHNR, CDR2 FQNEAQ (reference sequence). The CDR3 totals 16 residues. Complete variable domain (other parts from reference TRBV7-9 and TRBJ1-2): DTGVSQNPRHKITKRGQNVTFRCDPISEHNRLYWYRQTLGQGPEFLTYFQNEAQLEKSRLLSDRFSAERPKGSFSTLEIQRTEQGDSAMYLCASSSSDTGGIYGYTFGSGTRLTVV.

V is TRBV7-9 and J is TRBJ2-3; tentatively, D is TRBD1 (5 bases). The CDR3 loop spans 14 amino acids. The germline V gene encodes CDR1 SEHNR and CDR2 FQNEAQ (reference sequence). V was cut by 3 bases and J by 3 bases, with 10 bases left in between. CDR3 coding DNA: TGTGCCAGCAGCTTGGCAGGGCGAACAGATACGCAGTATTTT. This sequence encodes CASSLAGRTDTQYF.

The chain combines TRBV24-1 with TRBJ2-1; 12 nucleotides line up with TRBD2. The J segment lost 9 bases and the V segment lost 5 bases, leaving 7 bases of the junction unmatched. The CDR3 consists of 15 residues. CDR1 and CDR2 (germline): KGHDR, SFDVKD. The CDR3 loop reads CATSAGLAGMVEQFF. The CDR3 region has the DNA TGTGCCACCAGTGCTGGACTAGCGGGGATGGTTGAGCAGTTCTTC.

V gene TRBV6-2 or TRBV6-3 combines with J gene TRBJ1-2; D remains unclear. Germline CDR1 reads MNHEY; CDR2 reads SVGEGT. This CDR3 spans 12 amino acids. V shed 2 bases and J shed 4 bases, with 5 bases lying between them. DNA for the CDR3: TGTGCCAGCAGTTACGGCTCCTATGGCTACACCTTC. This encodes CASSYGSYGYTF.

As DNA, the CDR3 is TGTGCCAGCAGAGAGACAGGGTATAATGAGCAGTTCTTC. Residues: CASRETGYNEQFF. V is TRBV5-8 and J is TRBJ2-1; 7 nucleotides line up with TRBD1. The germline gives CDR1 SGHTS, CDR2 YDEGEE. The CDR3 consists of 13 residues. The V and J ends lost 5 bases and 7 bases, in that order; junction bases with no gene match: 6.

This clone was seen at least ten times. This chain connects TRBV6-6 to TRBJ1-5; possible D gene TRBD1, 5 bases. Trimming left V 6 bases short and J 0 bases short, with 12 bases between. The CDR3 loop spans 15 amino acids. Germline V CDR1 and CDR2: MNHNY, SVGAGI (reference sequence). CDR3 DNA: TGTGCCAGCAGCCAGGGAACACTTAGCAATCAGCCCCAGCATTTT. Its protein product is CASSQGTLSNQPQHF.

This clone has more than one count but fewer than ten. V and J are TRBV7-9 and TRBJ2-3, with D tentatively TRBD1 (6 bases). This CDR3 is built from 15 residues. V lost 5 bases and J 0 bases, leaving 12 bases between the germline ends. Germline V lookup: CDR1 SEHNR, CDR2 FQNEAQ (reference sequence). The CDR3 coding sequence is TGTGCCAGCAGCCTGCTAGGGGGTAGCACAGATACGCAGTATTTT. Translated, it gives CASSLLGGSTDTQYF.

This chain joins TRBV2 and TRBJ2-3; D is perhaps TRBD2 (6 bases). The CDR3 length is 13 residues. Germline V gives CDR1 SNHLY, CDR2 FYNNEI. V lost 8 bases, J lost 2 bases, and 11 bases lay in between. CDR3 in amino acids: CASGGSTTDTQYF. The CDR3 DNA is TGTGCCAGCGGAGGGTCAACCACAGATACGCAGTATTTT.

The chain uses TRBV9 and TRBJ2-1, with 10 positions matching TRBD2. This CDR3 is built from 16 residues. The trim removed 3 bases at V and 11 bases at J, leaving 14 bases unmatched. Germline CDR1 and CDR2: SGDLS and YYNGEE. In DNA form, the CDR3 reads TGTGCCAGCAGCGCCATTGGGGCTAGCGGGAGTAACCAGCAGTTCTTC. The encoded protein is CASSAIGASGSNQQFF.

V and J are TRBV3-1 (or the pseudogene TRBV3-2) and TRBJ2-1, with 11 positions matching TRBD2. The CDR3 runs 16 residues. CDR1 and CDR2 (germline): LGHDT, YNNKEL (reference sequence). V was pared by 1 base and J by 7 bases, with 6 bases of the junction left unmatched. The CDR3 loop reads CASSQVRLAGRNEQFF. The CDR3 DNA reads as TGTGCCAGCAGCCAAGTCCGACTAGCGGGACGGAATGAGCAGTTCTTC.

The rearrangement joins TRBV5-8 to TRBJ2-1; D is possibly TRBD2 (6 bases). Trimming left V 3 bases short and J 6 bases short, with 13 bases between. Germline V gene sequence: CDR1 SGHTS, CDR2 YDEGEE. CDR3 size: 14 residues. In DNA, the CDR3 is TGTGCCAGCAGCTGGAGGGATATTCTCAATGAGCAGTTCTTC. Protein: CASSWRDILNEQFF.

V usage is TRBV29-1 and J usage is TRBJ2-2; a weak D match, TRBD2 (6 bases). Trimming stripped 6 bases from V and 2 bases from J, with 10 bases between. This CDR3 has 13 residues. From germline, CDR1 is SQVTM and CDR2 ANQGSEA. Here the CDR3 reads CSVGLPNTGELFF. The CDR3 DNA reads TGCAGCGTGGGACTTCCTAACACCGGGGAGCTGTTTTTT.

The chain recombines TRBV12-3 or TRBV12-4 with TRBJ2-2; D gene uncertain. The length of the CDR3 is 12 residues. Trimming shortened V by 7 bases and J by 3 bases, and 6 bases separated the two germline ends. CDR3 protein: CASKRYTGELFF. In DNA, the CDR3 is TGTGCCAGCAAGAGATACACCGGGGAGCTGTTTTTT.

The table lists this clone with a count of one. V gene TRBV7-2 combines with J gene TRBJ2-7, with D possibly being TRBD1 (6 bases). Germline assignment: CDR1 SGHTA and CDR2 FQGNSA. CDR3 length: 13 amino acids. Trimming took off 0 bases at V and 5 bases at J, with 8 bases between the two ends. The CDR3, as DNA: TGTGCCAGCAGCTTAGCGGCAGGGGACGAGCAGTACTTC. It is translated as CASSLAAGDEQYF.

The rearrangement uses TRBV27 and TRBJ1-2; 9 bases align to TRBD1. Germline CDR1 reads MNHEY; CDR2 reads SMNVEV (reference sequence). The CDR3 runs to 15 residues. The V and J ends lost 4 bases and 6 bases, in that order; junction bases with no gene match: 9. CDR3 nucleotides: TGTGCCAGCAGTTGGGGACAGGGTGGCCTACATGGCTACACCTTC. Translation gives CASSWGQGGLHGYTF.

The V gene is TRBV5-1, the J gene TRBJ2-5, with 7 nucleotides matching TRBD1. This CDR3 region has 17 residues. Germline CDR1 SGHRS, CDR2 YFSETQ. J was trimmed by 4 bases and V by 4 bases; bases with no gene match: 16. CDR3 sequence: CASSLRPSTGVGETQYF. The CDR3 coding sequence is TGCGCCAGCAGCCTTCGGCCATCTACAGGGGTAGGAGAGACCCAGTACTTC.

The chain employs TRBV6-5 and TRBJ1-1; D perhaps matches TRBD1 (5 bases). Between the trimmed V and J ends, which lost 6 bases and 2 bases, there was a span of 10 bases. The CDR3 loop spans 13 amino acids. Germline lookup yields CDR1 MNHEY and CDR2 SVGAGI. The CDR3 sequence: CASRTAYNTEAFF. The DNA of the CDR3 is TGTGCCAGCAGGACAGCTTATAACACTGAAGCTTTCTTT.

This sequence joins TRBV3-1 (or the pseudogene TRBV3-2) and TRBJ2-5; maybe TRBD1 (6 bases). This CDR3 has 16 residues. CDR1 and CDR2 from the germline V gene are LGHDT and YNNKEL (reference sequence). Between the trimmed V and J ends, which lost 2 bases and 4 bases, there was a span of 17 bases. CDR3 residues: CASSQNPRTVGETQYF. The CDR3 region has the DNA TGTGCCAGCAGCCAAAATCCGAGGACAGTTGGAGAGACCCAGTACTTC.

A few counts support this clone. Within the sample, other DNA sequences also encode this same CDR3. This chain connects TRBV6-5 to TRBJ2-2, with 7 bases matching TRBD1. Unmatched junction bases numbered 4, after V lost 0 bases and J lost 6 bases. The CDR3 has 15 residues. Per the germline V gene, CDR1 is MNHEY and CDR2 is SVGAGI. CDR3 loop: CASSYSRQGAGELFF. DNA of the CDR3: TGTGCCAGCAGTTACTCGAGGCAGGGGGCCGGGGAGCTGTTTTTT.

This clone was picked up one time. The chain's CDR3 is CASSYRSSGNTIYF. CDR3 bases: TGTGCCAGCAGTTACAGGAGCTCTGGAAACACCATATATTTT. The rearrangement links TRBV6-5 to TRBJ1-3; D unclear. This CDR3 region has 14 residues. Germline CDR1 MNHEY, CDR2 SVGAGI. V gave up 2 bases and J gave up 0 bases, with 5 bases separating them.